The source of this T cell receptor (beta chain) is a study of T-cell reconstitution after alpha-beta-depleted transplantation in children. This clonotype has a count of ten or more. V dropped 4 bases and J dropped 2; count of bases not matched to a gene: 3. This CDR3 comprises 14 residues. Germline lookup yields CDR1 SGHRS and CDR2 YFSETQ. Unique molecular identifiers were used to barcode this TCRbeta library. TCRdb itself ran the PCR reads through MiXCR, one entry per CDR3 protein. The top ten hold roughly 2.6% of the sample, which has 200,000 to 300,000 distinct CDR3 sequences, about 26% seen once. The clonotype originates from a girl between 2 and 10 years old with Fanconi anemia, due to receive a stem cell transplant. This chain connects TRBV5-1 to TRBJ1-2; 9 nucleotides agree with TRBD1. Sample: PBMCs, taken before TCRalphabeta/CD19-depleted stem cell transplant. The CDR3 here is CASSRGTGNYGYTF. CDR3 DNA sequence: TGCGCCAGCAGCCGCGGGACAGGGAACTATGGCTACACCTTC.